Following are 23 T cell receptor beta chains from one sample sequenced in a study of tumor-infiltrating lymphocytes in primary liver carcinoma. cDNA specific to TCR beta was made from roughly 500 ng of total RNA, with a constant-region primer employed for priming. For TCR beta, libraries were produced by three nested multiplex PCR rounds using slightly modified ARM-PCR. The opening two PCR rounds, around 11 cycles each, paired TRBV1-TRBV30 forward primers with a C-beta reverse primer. TCRdb passed the multiplex PCR reads through MiXCR, listing each CDR3 protein once. This sample has 90,000 to 150,000 distinct CDR3 sequences, with 50% to 65% found just once. The tissue used was unsorted bulk material of about 17-33 mg. RNA and DNA were co-extracted from it with the AllPrep DNA/RNA mini kit. Input material: liver tumor tissue from sampling region 1. Regarding subset: tumor region T1, superior pole. The receptors stem from an older woman with primary liver carcinoma and hepatitis B virus infection.

In the case of this clonotype: A much larger clone differs by one base, so this may be a read error. The gene calls are TRBV29-1 and TRBJ1-1; D not resolved. Per germline, CDR1 SQVTM and CDR2 ANQGSEA. V was pared by 5 bases and J by 3 bases, with 13 bases between. The CDR3 is 13 amino acids. The CDR3 bases are TGCAGCGTTACCCCAGGCTTGGACACTGAAGCTTTCTTT. Amino acids: CSVTPGLDTEAFF.

The sample holds a few counts of this clonotype. A read error is possible here, since a much larger clone lies one base away. This chain links TRBV29-1 with TRBJ1-1; D perhaps matches TRBD1 (5 bases). CDR1 is SQVTM and CDR2 is ANQGSEA in the germline V gene. The V end was cut by 6 bases, the J end by 12 bases, with 23 bases between. The CDR3 is made up of 13 amino acids. CDR3 sequence: CSVPGRADSETFF. CDR3 in DNA: TGCAGCGTCCCTGGCAGGGCCGACTCGGAGACTTTCTTT.

The V gene is TRBV29-1, the J gene TRBJ2-3, with 8 bases identical to TRBD2. CDR1 and CDR2 (germline): SQVTM, ANQGSEA. V gave up 6 bases and J gave up 8 bases; unmatched junction bases: 19. The CDR3 has 16 amino acids. As DNA, the CDR3 is TGCAGCGTCCATGGATCCGCGGCGGGAGGTCGCGGTACGCAGTATTTT. This translates into CSVHGSAAGGRGTQYF.

As to this clonotype: This may come from a read error, since a much larger clone is one base off. This chain uses TRBV12-3 or TRBV12-4 with TRBJ2-7; 9 bases align to TRBD1. CDR3 length: 12 residues. CDR3 amino acids: CASGQGFGEQYF. CDR3 nucleotides: TGCGCCTCCGGACAGGGGTTCGGCGAGCAGTACTTC.

To note about this clonotype: This clone may be a read error of a much larger clone one base away. The chain uses TRBV28 and TRBJ2-2, with 8 bases matching TRBD1. Per the germline V gene, CDR1 is MDHEN and CDR2 is SYDVKM. The CDR3 contains 13 residues. CDR3 protein: CVSRLQGAGELFF. CDR3 DNA: TGTGTCAGCAGGCTACAGGGGGCCGGGGAGCTGTTTTTT.

Points on this clonotype: The final CDR3 position lacks the conserved phenylalanine or tryptophan, pointing to a likely read error. The chain has TRBV28 and TRBJ1-2; TRBD1 agrees at 8 bases. V gave up 2 bases and J gave up 2 bases; unmatched junction bases: 7. The CDR3 totals 16 residues. Per the germline V gene, CDR1 is MDHEN and CDR2 is SYDVKM. The CDR3 region is CASSLGGQARNYGYTS. The CDR3 DNA follows: TGTGCCAGCAGTTTAGGGGGACAGGCCCGCAACTATGGCTACACCTCC.

As regards this clonotype: One base away lies a much larger clone, so this may be a sequencing read error. This chain connects TRBV10-3 to TRBJ2-5; D possibly corresponds to TRBD2 (7 bases). In germline, CDR1 is ENHRY, CDR2 SYGVKD. This CDR3 is 15 amino acids long. V gave up 3 bases and J gave up 7 bases, with 18 bases separating them. The CDR3 nucleotides are TGTGCCATCAGTGAAGCTGGGGGGGCCAGGCGGACCCAGTACTTC. It encodes CAISEAGGARRTQYF.

This clonotype was seen at least ten times. This chain links TRBV10-1 with TRBJ2-2, with D uncertain. Germline V gene sequence: CDR1 WNHNN, CDR2 SYGVQD (reference sequence). Trimming cost V 3 bases and J 3 bases, with 5 bases left between them. CDR3 size: 13 residues. CDR3 coding DNA: TGCGCCAGCAGTGACGCAGACACCGGGGAGCTGTTTTTT. This translates into CASSDADTGELFF.

A note on this clonotype: The CDR3 end shows no conserved phenylalanine or tryptophan, and so a read error is likely. J is TRBJ2-7 and V is TRBV11-2; a possible D gene is TRBD2 (5 bases). Looked up from germline, CDR1 is SGHAT and CDR2 is FQNNGV. Trimming stripped 5 bases from V and 9 bases from J, with 14 bases between. The CDR3 spans 12 residues. CDR3 coding DNA: TGTGCCAGCAGCCACACTAGACACTGGCAGTACCTC. Translating it yields CASSHTRHWQYL.

On this clonotype: One junction end does not reproduce the germline sequence, and a read error may be involved. The chain carries TRBV11-1 and TRBJ2-2; a possible D gene is TRBD2 (5 bases). CDR3 length: 12 amino acids. CDR1 is SGHAT and CDR2 is FQDESV in the germline V gene (reference sequence). The CDR3 coding sequence is TGTGCCAGCAACTTCGGAGCCGGGGAGCTGTCTTTT. Its protein product is CASNFGAGELSF.

This clonotype was seen at least ten times. The CDR3 reads CSAGGGQYTGELFF. The CDR3 DNA reads as TGCAGCGCCGGGGGGGGACAGTACACCGGGGAGCTGTTTTTT. V and J are TRBV29-1 and TRBJ2-2, with D perhaps matching TRBD2 (8 bases). The V and J ends lost 7 bases and 3 bases respectively, with 15 bases between them. CDR1 SQVTM and CDR2 ANQGSEA come from the germline V gene. There are 14 residues in the CDR3.

V and J are TRBV7-8 and TRBJ2-1; perhaps TRBD2 as D (6 bases). Germline V gene data show CDR1 as SGHVS and CDR2 as FQNEAQ. CDR3 length: 15 amino acids. V was trimmed by 9 bases and J by 6 bases, leaving 21 bases between them. The CDR3 nucleotides read TGTGCCAGTAGCCCCATCAGCGGGTGGGTCAATGAGCAGTTCTTC. Translating it yields CASSPISGWVNEQFF.

This clonotype has only a few counts. A read error is possible here, since a much larger clone lies one base away. The gene calls are TRBV6-1 and TRBJ2-2; D perhaps matches TRBD2 (6 bases). Germline values: CDR1 MNHNS, CDR2 SASEGT. The CDR3 sequence is 15 residues long. V was trimmed by 5 bases and J by 4 bases, leaving 14 bases between them. This CDR3 is CASSWGLTSTGELFF. CDR3 DNA: TGTGCCAGCAGTTGGGGACTGACCAGCACCGGGGAGCTGTTTTTT.

Points on this clonotype: Its ends do not fully match the called genes, so a read error is possible. The chain has TRBV5-1 and TRBJ2-7; 15 bases line up with TRBD2. The CDR3 length is 19 residues. CDR1 SGHRS and CDR2 YFSETQ come from the germline V gene. In DNA form, the CDR3 reads TGCGTCAGCAGCTGGTGGACTAGCGGGAGGGACTCCACCACCTACGAGCAGTACTTC. Translated, it gives CVSSWWTSGRDSTTYEQYF.

The chain recombines TRBV18 with TRBJ1-1; perhaps TRBD1 as D (6 bases). The CDR3 has 14 amino acids. V was shortened by 2 bases and J by 1 base, with 8 bases between the two germline ends. Germline V gene lookup returns CDR1 KGHSH and CDR2 LQKENI. The CDR3 loop reads CASSPTGSNTEAFF. CDR3 DNA: TGTGCCAGCTCACCAACAGGGTCGAACACTGAAGCTTTCTTT.

In the case of this clonotype: A much larger clone differs by one base, so this may be a read error. The V and J genes are TRBV29-1 and TRBJ1-1; D not certain. This CDR3 region has 12 residues. CDR1 SQVTM and CDR2 ANQGSEA come from the germline V gene. The V gene lost 6 bases and the J gene lost 1 base, with 9 bases spanning the gap. CDR3: CSVRYGNTEAFF. The CDR3 coding sequence is TGCAGCGTCCGGTACGGGAACACTGAAGCTTTCTTT. The full variable domain, with the rest looked up from reference TRBV29-1 and TRBJ1-1, is SAVISQKPSRDICQRGTSLTIQCQVDSQVTMMFWYRQQPGQSLTLIATANQGSEATYESGFVIDKFPISRPNLTFSTLTVSNMSPEDSSIYLCSVRYGNTEAFFGQGTRLTVV.

As concerns this clonotype: At one end, the junction sequence differs from germline, possibly due to a read error. The chain joins TRBV7-8 to TRBJ2-1; 10 bases are a match to TRBD2. There are 16 residues in the CDR3. The germline V gene has CDR1 SGHVS and CDR2 FQNEAQ. The DNA for the CDR3 is TGTGTCAGCAGCTTAGTTGGGACTAGCGAGACCAATGAGCAGTTCTTC. As protein: CVSSLVGTSETNEQFF.

This clonotype was seen a single time. One end of the junction fails to match germline, which may point to a read error. CDR3 DNA: TGTAGCGTCCCCCAATCAGGGGCAGAAGAGGCCCAGTACTTC. This codes for CSVPQSGAEEAQYF. The chain links TRBV29-1 to TRBJ2-5; D is perhaps TRBD1 (6 bases). The CDR3 has 14 amino acids. Germline CDR1 and CDR2: SQVTM and ANQGSEA.

With regard to this clonotype: This may be a read error, as it is one base from a much larger clone. No conserved phenylalanine or tryptophan is present at the end of the CDR3, so a read error is the likely explanation. CDR3 region: CASSLGTSGRAGETQYL. The CDR3 DNA is TGTGCCAGCAGTTTAGGGACTAGCGGGAGGGCCGGTGAGACCCAGTACCTC. The genes are TRBV12-3 or TRBV12-4 and TRBJ2-5, with 15 bases that match TRBD2. The V segment lost 1 base and the J segment 5 bases; nucleotides outside the gene matches: 5. There are 17 residues in the CDR3.

Note on this clonotype: Germline is not matched at one junction end, which may reflect a read error. CDR3 DNA sequence: TGTGCCAGCAGACCCGGGACTCAAACCGGGGAGATGTTTTTT. Protein product: CASRPGTQTGEMFF. The V and J genes are TRBV7-8 and TRBJ2-2, with D maybe TRBD2 (6 bases). Germline V gives CDR1 SGHVS, CDR2 FQNEAQ. This CDR3 is 14 amino acids long.

A word on this clonotype: One junction end does not reproduce the germline sequence, and a read error may be involved. The chain couples TRBV12-3 or TRBV12-4 to TRBJ2-2; D is possibly TRBD2 (5 bases). The CDR3 has 17 residues. CDR3 sequence (DNA): TGTGCCAGCAGTTTAACTGGGATCGCCATGGGAACCGGGGAGCTGCTTTTT. Protein sequence: CASSLTGIAMGTGELLF.

A note on this clonotype: One base away lies a much larger clone, so this may be a sequencing read error. This chain uses TRBV29-1 with TRBJ2-3, with D perhaps being TRBD1 or TRBD2 (5 bases each). This CDR3 spans 15 amino acids. V lost 4 bases, J lost 1 base, and 15 bases lay in between. Germline V gene sequence: CDR1 SQVTM, CDR2 ANQGSEA. CDR3 in DNA: TGCAGCGTTGGGGTAGGGCAGGGAGGCACAGATACGCAGTATTTT. It translates to CSVGVGQGGTDTQYF.

Many counts were recorded for this clonotype. This chain connects TRBV6-1 to TRBJ2-7; TRBD2 might be the D (6 bases). V was pared by 1 base and J by 0 bases, with 16 bases between. The germline V gene has CDR1 MNHNS and CDR2 SASEGT. The CDR3 runs to 17 residues. The CDR3 DNA follows: TGTGCCAGCAGTGAAGTGACCTACGGGAGCCTCTCCTACGAGCAGTACTTC. Its translation: CASSEVTYGSLSYEQYF.